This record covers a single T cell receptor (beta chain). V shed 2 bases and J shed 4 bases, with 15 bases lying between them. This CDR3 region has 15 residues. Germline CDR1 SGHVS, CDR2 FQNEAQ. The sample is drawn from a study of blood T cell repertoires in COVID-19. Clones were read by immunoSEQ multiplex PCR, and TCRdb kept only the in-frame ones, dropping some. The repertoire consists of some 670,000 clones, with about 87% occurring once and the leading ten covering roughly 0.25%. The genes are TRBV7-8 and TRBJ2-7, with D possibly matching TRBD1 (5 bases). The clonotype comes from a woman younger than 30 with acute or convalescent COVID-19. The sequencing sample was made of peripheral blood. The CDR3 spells CASSLRGWGTYEQYF. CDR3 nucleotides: TGTGCCAGCAGCTTAAGGGGTTGGGGTACGTACGAGCAGTACTTC.